Listed here are 28 T cell receptor beta chains from one sample, sequenced in a study of CD4 T cells in relation to SARS-CoV-2 and coronaviruses. Profiling relied on immunoSEQ multiplex PCR, and the TCRdb table lists in-frame clones only, not all of them. The sample shows about 56,000 clones, about 91% of them seen only once. Sample: naive CD4+ T cells from PBMCs. Sample subset: naive CD4+ T cells isolated by negative enrichment. These receptor sequences come from an adult with COVID-19.

This clone was seen only once. V gene TRBV3-1 (or the pseudogene TRBV3-2) combines with J gene TRBJ2-2, with D perhaps matching TRBD2 (5 bases). The CDR3 spans 15 residues. Germline CDR1 and CDR2: LGHDT and YNNKEL (reference sequence). The V end lost 0 bases, the J end lost 5 bases, and 10 bases lay between the germline ends. This chain's CDR3 is CASSQDFIATGELFF. The CDR3 DNA follows: TGTGCCAGCAGCCAAGATTTTATAGCGACCGGGGAGCTGTTTTTT.

V gene TRBV5-6 combines with J gene TRBJ1-6; a weak D match, TRBD1 (5 bases). The CDR3 is 15 residues long. The V and J ends lost 0 bases and 7 bases respectively, with 11 bases between them. Germline assignment: CDR1 SGHDT and CDR2 YYEEEE. In DNA form, the CDR3 reads TGTGCCAGCAGCTTGGACGGGACCGCAAATTCACCCCTCCACTTT. Translated, it gives CASSLDGTANSPLHF.

CDR3 loop: CSVVGTFYEQFF. The DNA for the CDR3 is TGCAGCGTTGTTGGGACATTCTATGAGCAGTTCTTC. This chain links TRBV29-1 with TRBJ2-1; D might be TRBD1 (6 bases). Germline V gene lookup returns CDR1 SQVTM and CDR2 ANQGSEA. There are 12 residues in the CDR3. The V end was cut by 4 bases, the J end by 8 bases, with 12 bases between.

This chain uses TRBV28 with TRBJ2-5, with D unresolved. CDR1 is MDHEN, CDR2 SYDVKM, per germline. The CDR3 is 14 amino acids. The V end was cut by 4 bases, the J end by 5 bases, with 14 bases between. For the CDR3, the DNA is TGTGCCAGCAGTTCACTCCTGGTTGGGGAGACCCAGTACTTC. This sequence encodes CASSSLLVGETQYF.

The V and J genes are TRBV19 and TRBJ1-4, with unresolved D. The CDR3 length is 14 residues. Germline loops: CDR1 LNHDA, CDR2 SQIVND (reference sequence). The V and J ends lost 4 bases and 0 bases respectively, with 6 bases between them. CDR3 DNA: TGTGCCAGTAGTACCAGTGCAACTAATGAAAAACTGTTTTTT. Translated, it gives CASSTSATNEKLFF.

The J gene is TRBJ2-5, the V gene TRBV6-5, with 9 bases identical to TRBD2. V lost 8 bases and J lost 6; bases outside the gene matches: 7. Germline assignment: CDR1 MNHEY and CDR2 SVGAGI. This CDR3 spans 13 amino acids. The CDR3 loop reads CASGQSGRKTQYF. For the CDR3, the DNA is TGTGCCAGCGGCCAAAGCGGGAGGAAGACCCAGTACTTC.

This clone was found once. The rearrangement links TRBV24-1 to TRBJ2-1; 10 bases align to TRBD2. The germline V gene encodes CDR1 KGHDR and CDR2 SFDVKD. Trimming took 3 bases from V and 5 from J; bases not matched to a gene: 6. The CDR3 is 16 residues long. The CDR3 is CATSDRLAGAHNEQFF. In DNA form, the CDR3 reads TGTGCCACCAGTGATAGGCTAGCGGGAGCCCACAATGAGCAGTTCTTC.

The chain recombines TRBV19 with TRBJ2-7; perhaps TRBD2 as D (5 bases). Per germline, CDR1 LNHDA and CDR2 SQIVND (reference sequence). V was clipped by 6 bases and J by 2 bases, with 8 bases between them. CDR3 length: 12 amino acids. The CDR3 sequence: CASSRGTYEQYF. CDR3 DNA sequence: TGTGCCAGTAGCCGAGGGACCTACGAGCAGTACTTC.

The chain combines TRBV28 with TRBJ1-6, with D unclear. V lost 6 bases and J lost 9, with 15 bases in between. The CDR3 length is 14 residues. Germline assignment: CDR1 MDHEN and CDR2 SYDVKM. The CDR3 loop is CASRVQVVGSPLHF. CDR3 nucleotides: TGTGCCAGCAGAGTGCAGGTTGTAGGTTCACCCCTCCACTTT.

This clone is a singleton in its sample. This sequence joins TRBV23-1 and TRBJ2-1, with 7 bases identical to TRBD1. TRBV23-1 is sorted into the ORF group, with uncertain function. V dropped 0 bases and J dropped 7; count of bases not matched to a gene: 6. The CDR3 has 15 residues. The CDR3: CASSQSAGGENEQFF. The CDR3 DNA reads TGCGCCAGCAGTCAATCGGCAGGGGGAGAGAATGAGCAGTTCTTC.

The chain employs TRBV7-8 and TRBJ2-5, with TRBD1 matching 7 bases. The V gene's germline CDR1 is SGHVS and CDR2 FQNEAQ. The junction had 15 bases not matched to a gene; V was cut back by 4 bases and J by 4 bases. The CDR3 contains 17 residues. The CDR3 DNA is TGTGCCAGCAGCTCCGACCGGTCTACAGGGGTCGGAGAGACCCAGTACTTC. Translating gives CASSSDRSTGVGETQYF.

The chain links TRBV6-2 or TRBV6-3 to TRBJ2-1, with 15 nucleotides matching TRBD2. CDR1 is MNHEY and CDR2 is SVGEGT in the germline V gene. V lost 5 bases to trimming and J lost 9 bases; unmatched junction nucleotides: 11. The CDR3 extends over 17 amino acids. CDR3 sequence: CASSPPAGLAGGPEQFF. The CDR3 DNA is TGTGCCAGCAGTCCGCCCGCTGGACTAGCGGGAGGGCCTGAGCAGTTCTTC.

This clone showed up just a few times. V and J are TRBV7-9 and TRBJ1-1; D is possibly TRBD1 (6 bases). From germline, CDR1 is SEHNR and CDR2 FQNEAQ (reference sequence). The ends were cut back, 8 bases at V and 4 bases at J, with 14 bases in the middle. CDR3 size: 13 residues. The CDR3 spells CASAGQSVTEAFF. The CDR3 region has the DNA TGTGCCAGCGCCGGACAGTCGGTCACTGAAGCTTTCTTT.

The DNA for the CDR3 is TGTGCCAGTAGTAGAGCGATGGATTTCTCTGGGGCCAACGTCCTGACTTTC. Translation: CASSRAMDFSGANVLTF. V is TRBV19 and J is TRBJ2-6, with unresolved D. The CDR3 loop spans 17 amino acids. The V end lost 4 bases, the J end lost 0 bases, and 13 bases lay between the germline ends. Looked up from germline, CDR1 is LNHDA and CDR2 is SQIVND (reference sequence). The whole variable domain, filled in from reference TRBV19 and TRBJ2-6, reads DGGITQSPKYLFRKEGQNVTLSCEQNLNHDAMYWYRQDPGQGLRLIYYSQIVNDFQKGDIAEGYSVSREKKESFPLTVTSAQKNPTAFYLCASSRAMDFSGANVLTFGAGSRLTVL.

Only one count was recorded for this clone. V gene TRBV10-3 combines with J gene TRBJ1-2; TRBD1 agrees at 7 bases. Trimming cost V 5 bases and J 7 bases; bases outside gene matches: 7. This CDR3 has 13 residues. The germline gives CDR1 ENHRY, CDR2 SYGVKD. CDR3 coding DNA: TGTGCCATCAGTCCCGACAGGGACAGTGGCTACACCTTC. The encoded protein is CAISPDRDSGYTF.

This rearrangement joins TRBV4-2 to TRBJ2-1, with D perhaps TRBD2 (5 bases). V was shortened by 0 bases and J by 5 bases, with 11 bases between the two germline ends. Germline V gene lookup returns CDR1 LGHNA and CDR2 YNFKEQ. The CDR3 has 15 residues. CDR3: CASSQEPAVDNEQFF. DNA for the CDR3: TGTGCCAGCAGCCAAGAACCAGCGGTTGACAATGAGCAGTTCTTC.

The chain carries TRBV4-2 and TRBJ1-3; D not resolved. CDR1 and CDR2 (germline): LGHNA, YNFKEQ. The CDR3 covers 14 residues. Trimming cost V 4 bases and J 7 bases, with 14 bases left between them. The CDR3 nucleotides read TGTGCCAGCAGCCTCTCAGAGGGCGGTAACACCATATATTTT. Translating gives CASSLSEGGNTIYF.

The chain uses TRBV7-3 and TRBJ2-1, with 7 bases matching TRBD2. The CDR3 consists of 15 residues. Trimming at V came to 1 base and at J to 7 bases, leaving 7 bases not matched to a gene. Germline-derived CDR1 and CDR2 are SGHTA and FQGTGA. The CDR3, as DNA: TGTGCCAGCAGCTTAATAGGTCGGGGACTAAATGAGCAGTTCTTC. This gives the protein CASSLIGRGLNEQFF.

This chain joins TRBV5-4 and TRBJ2-5, with no clear D. The CDR3 contains 14 residues. Germline CDR1 SGHNT, CDR2 YYREEE (reference sequence). V shed 0 bases and J shed 1 base, with 7 bases lying between them. The CDR3 loop reads CASSLGDLQETQYF. CDR3 coding DNA: TGTGCCAGCAGCTTGGGCGACCTCCAAGAGACCCAGTACTTC. Looking up the rest from reference TRBV5-4 and TRBJ2-5 gives the full variable domain: ETGVTQSPTHLIKTRGQQVTLRCSSQSGHNTVSWYQQALGQGPQFIFQYYREEENGRGNFPPRFSGLQFPNYSSELNVNALELDDSALYLCASSLGDLQETQYFGPGTRLLVL.

The CDR3 loop reads CASSPLISGVGATDTQYF. The CDR3 nucleotides are TGTGCCAGCTCACCACTTATCTCCGGAGTAGGGGCTACAGATACGCAGTATTTT. The chain recombines TRBV18 with TRBJ2-3; tentative D call: TRBD1 (5 bases). This CDR3 spans 18 amino acids. Germline loops: CDR1 KGHSH, CDR2 LQKENI. The ends were cut back, 1 base at V and 3 bases at J, with 20 bases in the middle. Using reference TRBV18 and TRBJ2-3 for the parts outside the CDR3, the full variable domain is NAGVMQNPRHLVRRRGQEARLRCSPMKGHSHVYWYRQLPEEGLKFMVYLQKENIIDESGMPKERFSAEFPKEGPSILRIQQVVRGDSAAYFCASSPLISGVGATDTQYFGPGTRLTVL.

The chain recombines TRBV3-1 (or the pseudogene TRBV3-2) with TRBJ2-1; 8 nucleotides line up with TRBD1. CDR1 and CDR2 from the germline V gene are LGHDT and YNNKEL (reference sequence). With 4 bases clipped from V and 7 bases from J, the junction kept 6 bases outside the gene matches. The CDR3 contains 14 residues. This CDR3 reads CASSPRDRGNEQFF. CDR3 DNA sequence: TGTGCCAGCAGCCCCCGCGACAGGGGTAATGAGCAGTTCTTC.

The chain is built from TRBV3-1 (or the pseudogene TRBV3-2) and TRBJ2-7; a weak D match, TRBD1 (5 bases). V was trimmed by 2 bases and J by 5 bases, leaving 7 bases between them. Germline CDR1 and CDR2: LGHDT and YNNKEL (reference sequence). This CDR3 spans 12 amino acids. CDR3 sequence reads: CASSQQGDEQYF. The CDR3 region has the DNA TGTGCCAGCAGCCAACAGGGTGACGAGCAGTACTTC.

The CDR3 protein is CASSSGDSASYEQYF. For the CDR3, the DNA is TGTGCCAGCAGCTCTGGGGACTCGGCCTCCTACGAGCAGTACTTC. The chain links TRBV5-4 to TRBJ2-7; D might be TRBD2 (6 bases). CDR3 length equals 15 residues. The germline CDR1 and CDR2 sequences are SGHNT and YYREEE (reference sequence). Trimming shortened V by 3 bases and J by 0 bases, and 13 bases separated the two germline ends.

This chain connects TRBV5-1 to TRBJ1-2; D is ambiguous. The CDR3 totals 14 residues. The V and J ends lost 4 bases and 2 bases respectively, with 12 bases between them. Germline values: CDR1 SGHRS, CDR2 YFSETQ. CDR3 protein: CASSPLPGNYGYTF. CDR3 DNA: TGCGCCAGCAGCCCTCTGCCAGGAAACTATGGCTACACCTTC.

This chain uses TRBV5-4 with TRBJ1-1, with D perhaps TRBD1 (5 bases). Germline V gene lookup returns CDR1 SGHNT and CDR2 YYREEE (reference sequence). V lost 0 bases, J lost 1 base, and 10 bases lay in between. This CDR3 has 15 amino acids. For the CDR3, the DNA is TGTGCCAGCAGCTTGGAGGGCAGGGAGAACACTGAAGCTTTCTTT. This encodes CASSLEGRENTEAFF.

This chain uses TRBV11-2 with TRBJ2-5, with TRBD2 matching over 8 bases. Germline V gene sequence: CDR1 SGHAT, CDR2 FQNNGV. Unmatched junction bases numbered 18, after V lost 8 bases and J lost 1 base. This CDR3 is built from 18 residues. The CDR3 loop is CASLPGTRGFGVQETQYF. CDR3 nucleotides: TGTGCCAGCCTGCCGGGGACTAGAGGCTTCGGAGTCCAAGAGACCCAGTACTTC.

In DNA form, the CDR3 reads TGTGCCAGCACCAGCCCTGGGACTAGTCGTCTGTACGAGCAGTACTTC. Its translation: CASTSPGTSRLYEQYF. The rearrangement links TRBV28 to TRBJ2-7; the match to TRBD2 covers 8 bases. Germline V CDR1 and CDR2: MDHEN, SYDVKM. The CDR3 contains 16 residues. The ends lost 7 bases at V and 4 bases at J; junction bases unmatched: 15.

CDR3 loop: CASSMTEKLFF. The CDR3 bases are TGTGCCAGTAGTATGACAGAAAAACTGTTTTTT. The chain combines TRBV19 with TRBJ1-4, with D hard to call. Germline lookup yields CDR1 LNHDA and CDR2 SQIVND (reference sequence). V was shortened by 3 bases and J by 8 bases, with 4 bases between the two germline ends. This CDR3 contains 11 residues.